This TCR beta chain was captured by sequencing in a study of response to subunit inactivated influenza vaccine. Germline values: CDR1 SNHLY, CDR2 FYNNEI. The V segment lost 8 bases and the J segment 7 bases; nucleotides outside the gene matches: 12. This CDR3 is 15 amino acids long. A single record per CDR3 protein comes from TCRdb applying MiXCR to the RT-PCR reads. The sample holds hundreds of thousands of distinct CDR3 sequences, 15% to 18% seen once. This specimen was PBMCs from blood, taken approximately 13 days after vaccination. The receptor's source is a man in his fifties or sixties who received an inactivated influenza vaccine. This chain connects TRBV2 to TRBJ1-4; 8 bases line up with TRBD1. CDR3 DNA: TGTGCCAGCCGTTCCGGACAGGGAGAAGCTGAAAAACTGTTTTTT. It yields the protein CASRSGQGEAEKLFF.